The 3 T cell receptor beta chains below were found in one sample sequenced in a study of cytomegalovirus exposure and HLA in healthy donors. Assay used: immunoSEQ multiplex PCR; TCRdb lists only in-frame clones, some missing. The table lists about 120,000 clones, roughly 84% of them singletons. The sequenced sample consisted of PBMCs. The source is a young woman in good health and CMV-seronegative.

This sequence joins TRBV6-6 and TRBJ2-7; D is unresolved. There are 15 residues in the CDR3. Germline CDR1 and CDR2: MNHNY and SVGAGI (reference sequence). The ends were cut back, 2 bases at V and 2 bases at J, with 13 bases in the middle. The CDR3 loop reads CASSYPAPRAYEQYF. CDR3 DNA sequence: TGTGCCAGCAGTTACCCGGCTCCCCGGGCCTACGAGCAGTACTTC.

The CDR3 region has the DNA TGTGCCAGTAGTCCTCCTAGCGGGGGTCACAATGAGCAGTTCTTC. As protein: CASSPPSGGHNEQFF. This chain links TRBV19 with TRBJ2-1; 10 bases are a match to TRBD2. V was clipped by 5 bases and J by 5 bases; unmatched bases: 6. Per germline, CDR1 LNHDA and CDR2 SQIVND (reference sequence). This CDR3 comprises 15 residues.

V and J are TRBV11-2 and TRBJ2-7; D not certain. The germline V gene has CDR1 SGHAT and CDR2 FQNNGV. The CDR3 is made up of 14 amino acids. V was cut by 1 base and J by 6 bases, with 13 bases left in between. CDR3 protein: CASSLGSVLSEQYF. The CDR3 nucleotides are TGTGCCAGCAGCTTAGGGTCGGTGCTCTCCGAGCAGTACTTC.